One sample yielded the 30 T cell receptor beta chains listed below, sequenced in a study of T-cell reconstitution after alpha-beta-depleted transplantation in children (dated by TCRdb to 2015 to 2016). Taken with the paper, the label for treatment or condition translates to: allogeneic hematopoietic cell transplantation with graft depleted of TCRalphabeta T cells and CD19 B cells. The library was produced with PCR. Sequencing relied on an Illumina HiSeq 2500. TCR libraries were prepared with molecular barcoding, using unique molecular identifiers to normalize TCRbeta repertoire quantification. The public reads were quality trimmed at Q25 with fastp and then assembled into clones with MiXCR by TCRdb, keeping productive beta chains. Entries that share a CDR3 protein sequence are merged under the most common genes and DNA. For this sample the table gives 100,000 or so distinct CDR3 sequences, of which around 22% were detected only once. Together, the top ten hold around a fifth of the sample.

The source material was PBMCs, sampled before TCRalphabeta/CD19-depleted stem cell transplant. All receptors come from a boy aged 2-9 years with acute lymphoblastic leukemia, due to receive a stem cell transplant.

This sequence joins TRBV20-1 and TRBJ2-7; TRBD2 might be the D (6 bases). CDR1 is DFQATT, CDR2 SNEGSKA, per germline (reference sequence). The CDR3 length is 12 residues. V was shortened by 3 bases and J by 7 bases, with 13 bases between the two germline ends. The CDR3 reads CSASPRLVEQYF. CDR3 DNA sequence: TGCAGTGCTAGTCCCCGACTAGTAGAGCAGTACTTC.

In nucleotides, the CDR3 is TGTGCCAGCAGCGAATCTGGGACTAGCGGAAACACAGATACGCAGTATTTT. Translating it yields CASSESGTSGNTDTQYF. This sequence joins TRBV13 and TRBJ2-3; 11 nucleotides line up with TRBD2. The junction had 9 bases not matched to a gene; V was cut back by 5 bases and J by 2 bases. Germline-derived CDR1 and CDR2 are PRHDT and FYEKMQ (reference sequence). The CDR3 has 17 residues.

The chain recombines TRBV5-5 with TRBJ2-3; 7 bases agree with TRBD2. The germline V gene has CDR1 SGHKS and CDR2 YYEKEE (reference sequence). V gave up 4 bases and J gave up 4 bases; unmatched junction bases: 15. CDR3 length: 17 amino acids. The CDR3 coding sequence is TGTGCCAGCAGCCCCTCCCCTAGCGGAGGGGCGGCAGATACGCAGTATTTT. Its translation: CASSPSPSGGAADTQYF. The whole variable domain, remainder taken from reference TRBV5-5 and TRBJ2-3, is DAGVTQSPTHLIKTRGQQVTLRCSPISGHKSVSWYQQVLGQGPQFIFQYYEKEERGRGNFPDRFSARQFPNYSSELNVNALLLGDSALYLCASSPSPSGGAADTQYFGPGTRLTVL.

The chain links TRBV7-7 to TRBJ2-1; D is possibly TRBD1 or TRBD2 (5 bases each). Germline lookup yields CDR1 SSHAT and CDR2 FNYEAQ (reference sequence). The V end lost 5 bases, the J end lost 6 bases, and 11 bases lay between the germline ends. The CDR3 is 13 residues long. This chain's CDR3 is CASSPGRVNEQFF. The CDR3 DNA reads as TGTGCCAGCAGCCCGGGACGCGTCAATGAGCAGTTCTTC.

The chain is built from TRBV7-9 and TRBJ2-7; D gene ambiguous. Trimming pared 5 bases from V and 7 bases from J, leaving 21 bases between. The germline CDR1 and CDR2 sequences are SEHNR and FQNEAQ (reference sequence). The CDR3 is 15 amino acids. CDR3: CASSLQDPMKGEQYF. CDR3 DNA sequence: TGTGCCAGCAGCCTCCAAGACCCCATGAAAGGGGAGCAGTACTTC.

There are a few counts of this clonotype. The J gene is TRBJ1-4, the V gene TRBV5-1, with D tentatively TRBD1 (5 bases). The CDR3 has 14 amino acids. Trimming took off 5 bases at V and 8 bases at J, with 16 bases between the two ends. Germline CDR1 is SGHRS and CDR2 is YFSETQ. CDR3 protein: CASSRTAGEEKLFF. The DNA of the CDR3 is TGCGCCAGCAGTCGGACGGCGGGGGAGGAAAAACTGTTTTTT.

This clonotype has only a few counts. This CDR3 reads CSARRGQGHEKLFF. The CDR3 region has the DNA TGCAGTGCGAGAAGAGGACAGGGCCATGAAAAACTGTTTTTT. The V gene is TRBV20-1, the J gene TRBJ1-4; 8 bases match TRBD1. Germline CDR1 is DFQATT and CDR2 is SNEGSKA (reference sequence). Trimming cost V 6 bases and J 6 bases; bases outside gene matches: 9. CDR3 length: 14 amino acids.

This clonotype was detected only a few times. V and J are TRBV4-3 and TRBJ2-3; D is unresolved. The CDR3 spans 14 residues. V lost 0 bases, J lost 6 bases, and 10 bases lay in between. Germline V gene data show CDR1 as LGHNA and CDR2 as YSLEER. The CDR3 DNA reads TGCGCCAGCAGCCAAGATCTCAATATCGATACGCAGTATTTT. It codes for CASSQDLNIDTQYF.

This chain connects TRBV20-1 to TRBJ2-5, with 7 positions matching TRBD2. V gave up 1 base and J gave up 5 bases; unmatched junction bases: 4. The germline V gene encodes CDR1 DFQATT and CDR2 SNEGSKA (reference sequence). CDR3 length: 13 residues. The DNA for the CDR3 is TGCAGTGCTAGAGGGACTAGTGTTGAGACCCAGTACTTC. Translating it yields CSARGTSVETQYF.

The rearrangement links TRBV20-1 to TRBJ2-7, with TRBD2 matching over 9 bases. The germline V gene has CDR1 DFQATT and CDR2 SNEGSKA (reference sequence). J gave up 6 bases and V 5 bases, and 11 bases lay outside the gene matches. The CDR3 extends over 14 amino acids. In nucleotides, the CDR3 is TGCAGTGCTCCCCGTGGTAGCGGGAGCCCCGAGCAGTACTTC. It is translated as CSAPRGSGSPEQYF.

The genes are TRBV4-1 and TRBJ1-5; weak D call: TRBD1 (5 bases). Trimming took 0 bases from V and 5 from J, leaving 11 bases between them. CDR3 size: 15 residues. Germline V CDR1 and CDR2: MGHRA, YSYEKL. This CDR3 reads CASSQEEQVDQPQHF. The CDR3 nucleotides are TGCGCCAGCAGCCAAGAGGAACAGGTGGATCAGCCCCAGCATTTT.

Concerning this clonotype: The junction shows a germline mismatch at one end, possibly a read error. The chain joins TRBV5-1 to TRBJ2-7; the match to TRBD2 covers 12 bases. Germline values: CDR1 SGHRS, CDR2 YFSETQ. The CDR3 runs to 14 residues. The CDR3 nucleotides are TGCGCCAGCAGCCTGACTAGCGGGGGCTACGAGCAGTCCTTC. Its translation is CASSLTSGGYEQSF.

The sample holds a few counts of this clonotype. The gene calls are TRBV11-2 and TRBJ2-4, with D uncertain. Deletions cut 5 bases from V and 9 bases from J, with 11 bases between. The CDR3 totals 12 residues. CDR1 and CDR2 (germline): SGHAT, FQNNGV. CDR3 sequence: CASSRTKGIQYF. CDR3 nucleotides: TGTGCCAGCAGCCGCACAAAGGGCATTCAGTACTTC.

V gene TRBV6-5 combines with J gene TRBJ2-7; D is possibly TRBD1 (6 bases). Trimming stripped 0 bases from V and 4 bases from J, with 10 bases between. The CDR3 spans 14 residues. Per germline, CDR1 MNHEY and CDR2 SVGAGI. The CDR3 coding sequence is TGTGCCAGCAGTTACTCGGGACAATCTTACGAGCAGTACTTC. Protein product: CASSYSGQSYEQYF.

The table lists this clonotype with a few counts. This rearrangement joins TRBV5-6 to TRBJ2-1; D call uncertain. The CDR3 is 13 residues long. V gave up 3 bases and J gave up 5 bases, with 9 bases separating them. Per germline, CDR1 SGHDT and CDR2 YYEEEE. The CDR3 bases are TGTGCCAGCAGCTACGGGTCAAACAATGAGCAGTTCTTC. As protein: CASSYGSNNEQFF.

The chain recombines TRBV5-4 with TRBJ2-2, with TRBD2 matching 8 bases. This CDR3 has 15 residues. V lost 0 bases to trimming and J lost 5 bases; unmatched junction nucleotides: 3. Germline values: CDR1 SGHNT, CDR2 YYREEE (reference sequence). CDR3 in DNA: TGTGCCAGCAGCTTGGCCAGCGGGAGAACCGGGGAGCTGTTTTTT. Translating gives CASSLASGRTGELFF.

The CDR3 reads CASKYPGGLSGNTIYF. The CDR3 DNA sequence: TGTGCCAGTAAATACCCCGGGGGGCTTTCTGGAAACACCATATATTTT. The chain is built from TRBV28 and TRBJ1-3, with a tentative D call TRBD1 (6 bases). Germline loops: CDR1 MDHEN, CDR2 SYDVKM. CDR3 length equals 16 residues. V was trimmed by 9 bases and J by 1 base, leaving 19 bases between them. Drawing the rest from reference TRBV28 and TRBJ1-3, the complete variable domain is DVKVTQSSRYLVKRTGEKVFLECVQDMDHENMFWYRQDPGLGLRLIYFSYDVKMKEKGDIPEGYSVSREKKERFSLILESASTNQTSMYLCASKYPGGLSGNTIYFGEGSWLTVV.

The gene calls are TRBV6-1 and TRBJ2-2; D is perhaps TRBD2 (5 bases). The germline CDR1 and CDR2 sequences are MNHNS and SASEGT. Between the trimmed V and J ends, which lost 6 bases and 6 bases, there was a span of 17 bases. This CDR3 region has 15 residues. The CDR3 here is CASSSPGSSPGELFF. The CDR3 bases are TGTGCCAGCAGCTCCCCGGGATCTAGTCCCGGGGAGCTGTTTTTT.

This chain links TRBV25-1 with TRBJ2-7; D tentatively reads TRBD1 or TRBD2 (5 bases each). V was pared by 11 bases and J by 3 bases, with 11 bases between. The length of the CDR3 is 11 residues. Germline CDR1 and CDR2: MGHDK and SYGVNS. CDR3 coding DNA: TGTGCCGGGGGACGGGGCTACGAGCAGTACTTC. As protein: CAGGRGYEQYF.

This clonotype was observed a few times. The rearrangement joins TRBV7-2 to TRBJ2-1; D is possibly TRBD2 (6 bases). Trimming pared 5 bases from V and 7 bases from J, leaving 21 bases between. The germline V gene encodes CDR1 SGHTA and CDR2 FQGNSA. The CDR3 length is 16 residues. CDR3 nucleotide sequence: TGTGCCAGCAGCCCATACTACGGGGGAGGAGAGAATGAGCAGTTCTTC. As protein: CASSPYYGGGENEQFF.

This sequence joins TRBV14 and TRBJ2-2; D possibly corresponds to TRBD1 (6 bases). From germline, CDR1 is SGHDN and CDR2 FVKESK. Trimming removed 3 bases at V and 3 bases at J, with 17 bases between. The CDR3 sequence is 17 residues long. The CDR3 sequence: CASSQKTGAGDTGELFF. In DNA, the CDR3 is TGTGCCAGCAGCCAGAAGACAGGCGCAGGGGACACCGGGGAGCTGTTTTTT.

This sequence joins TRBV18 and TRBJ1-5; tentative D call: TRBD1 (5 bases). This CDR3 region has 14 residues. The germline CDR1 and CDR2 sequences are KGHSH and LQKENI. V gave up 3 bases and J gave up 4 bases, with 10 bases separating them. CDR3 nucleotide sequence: TGTGCCAGCTCACCCACCAAGGGGAATCAGCCCCAGCATTTT. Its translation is CASSPTKGNQPQHF.

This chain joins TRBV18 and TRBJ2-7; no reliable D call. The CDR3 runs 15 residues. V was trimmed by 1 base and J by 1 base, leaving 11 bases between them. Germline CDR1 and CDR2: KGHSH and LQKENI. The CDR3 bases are TGTGCCAGCTCACCACGACAACAAGTATCCTACGAGCAGTACTTC. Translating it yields CASSPRQQVSYEQYF.

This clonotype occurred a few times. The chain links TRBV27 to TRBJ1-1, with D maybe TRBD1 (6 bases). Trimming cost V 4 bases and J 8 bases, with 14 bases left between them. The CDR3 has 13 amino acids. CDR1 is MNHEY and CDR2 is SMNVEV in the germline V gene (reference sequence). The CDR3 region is CASSYTGIGEAFF. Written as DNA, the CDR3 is TGTGCCAGCAGTTACACAGGGATCGGGGAAGCTTTCTTT.

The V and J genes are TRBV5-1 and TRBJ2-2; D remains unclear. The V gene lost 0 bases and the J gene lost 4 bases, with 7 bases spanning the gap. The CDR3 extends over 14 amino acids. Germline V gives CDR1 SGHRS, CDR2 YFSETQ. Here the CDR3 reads CASSLARITGELFF. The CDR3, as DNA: TGCGCCAGCAGCTTGGCCCGAATCACCGGGGAGCTGTTTTTT.

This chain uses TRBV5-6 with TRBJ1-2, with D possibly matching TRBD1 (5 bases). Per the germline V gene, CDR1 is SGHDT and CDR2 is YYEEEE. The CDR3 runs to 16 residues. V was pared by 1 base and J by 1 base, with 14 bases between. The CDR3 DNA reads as TGTGCCAGCAGCTTGATGGGGGAACTTGGTAACTATGGCTACACCTTC. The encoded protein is CASSLMGELGNYGYTF.

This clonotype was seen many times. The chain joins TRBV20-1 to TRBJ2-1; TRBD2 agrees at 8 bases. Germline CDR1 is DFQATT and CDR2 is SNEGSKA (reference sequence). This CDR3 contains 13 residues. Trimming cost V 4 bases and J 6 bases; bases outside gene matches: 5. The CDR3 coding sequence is TGCAGTGCTACCCGGAGCGGGAGCAATGAGCAGTTCTTC. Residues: CSATRSGSNEQFF.

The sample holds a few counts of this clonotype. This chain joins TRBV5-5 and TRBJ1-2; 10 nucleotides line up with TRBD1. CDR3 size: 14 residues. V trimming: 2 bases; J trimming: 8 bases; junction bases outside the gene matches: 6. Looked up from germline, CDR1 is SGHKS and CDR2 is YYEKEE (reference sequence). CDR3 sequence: CASSFGGQGYGYTF. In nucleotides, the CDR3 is TGTGCCAGCAGCTTTGGGGGACAGGGGTACGGCTACACCTTC.

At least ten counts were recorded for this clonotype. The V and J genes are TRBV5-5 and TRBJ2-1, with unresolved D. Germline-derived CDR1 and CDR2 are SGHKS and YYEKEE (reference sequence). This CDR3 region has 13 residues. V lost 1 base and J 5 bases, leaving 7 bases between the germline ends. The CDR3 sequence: CASSLWADNEQFF. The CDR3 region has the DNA TGTGCCAGCAGCTTGTGGGCGGACAATGAGCAGTTCTTC.

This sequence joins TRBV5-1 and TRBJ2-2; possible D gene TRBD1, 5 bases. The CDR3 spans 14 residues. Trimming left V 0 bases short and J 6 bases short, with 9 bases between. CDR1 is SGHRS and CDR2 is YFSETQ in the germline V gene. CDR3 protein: CASSLDRLPGELFF. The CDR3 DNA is TGCGCCAGCAGCTTGGACAGGCTGCCCGGGGAGCTGTTTTTT. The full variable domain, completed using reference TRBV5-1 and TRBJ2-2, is KAGVTQTPRYLIKTRGQQVTLSCSPISGHRSVSWYQQTPGQGLQFLFEYFSETQRNKGNFPGRFSGRQFSNSRSEMNVSTLELGDSALYLCASSLDRLPGELFFGEGSRLTVL.